The T cell receptor (beta chain) under discussion was sequenced for a study of glioma-infiltrating T cells. Study information: Target coverage was about 4- to 10-fold for 950,000 to 1,000,000 blood T cells.

Using RNA template, CDR3s of TCR alpha and beta were amplified with iRepertoire arm-PCR. MiXCR was run by TCRdb on the multiplex PCR reads, yielding one entry per CDR3 protein. The table has around 390,000 distinct CDR3 sequences, about 40% seen once. This CDR3 has 17 residues. Deletions cut 3 bases from V and 0 bases from J, with 15 bases between. Findings and caveats of the study: CDR3 overlap between tissue and blood was very small. A blood CDR3 motif signature was depleted in highly divergent patients. Non-neoplastic patients had below-expected tissue-blood divergence, while all gliomas exceeded expectation.

With regard to this clonotype: Its target is not known.

The V gene is TRBV12-3 or TRBV12-4, the J gene TRBJ1-5; D not resolved. The sample consisted of glioma tissue, nonneoplastic brain tissue, or PBMCs (not recorded which). This clonotype was sampled from a human donor with low-grade glioma or glioblastoma, undergoing nonglioma brain surgery, or in good health (not recorded which). As DNA, the CDR3 is TGTGCCAGCAGTTTCCGTGTAAACGGGTATAGCAATCAGCCCCAGCATTTT. Protein product: CASSFRVNGYSNQPQHF.